The 11 T cell receptor beta chains reported below all come from one sample, sequenced in a study of OX40 agonist ivuxolimab in advanced cancers. The protocol used for the library was the immunoSEQ multiplex PCR assay. As stored in TCRdb, this immuneACCESS dataset retains in-frame rearrangements with V and J assigned. A fraction of the clones does not appear; measured against another copy, unresolved V genes explain less than half of the discrepancy, and the remainder lacks a known reason. Recorded for this sample are about 46,000 clones; 82% of them occurred a single time. The ten largest clones represent about 1.7% of the sample. The sequencing used CD4+ or CD8+ T cells sorted from blood, collected in a trial of the OX40 agonist ivuxolimab. These receptors all come from an adult with an advanced solid tumor such as melanoma, head and neck, liver or kidney cancer.

The chain carries TRBV7-8 and TRBJ1-1; perhaps TRBD1 as D (5 bases). Germline V gene sequence: CDR1 SGHVS, CDR2 FQNEAQ. Between the trimmed V and J ends, which lost 5 bases and 6 bases, there was a span of 19 bases. The CDR3 has 15 residues. CDR3 sequence: CASSPSGGERAEAFF. CDR3 nucleotide sequence: TGTGCCAGCAGCCCTAGTGGGGGTGAGAGAGCTGAAGCTTTCTTT.

The chain employs TRBV6-5 and TRBJ1-2, with D possibly TRBD1 on 5 matching bases. The CDR3 contains 14 residues. Trimming took off 4 bases at V and 4 bases at J, with 13 bases between the two ends. Germline V gene data show CDR1 as MNHEY and CDR2 as SVGAGI. The CDR3 sequence: CASSSQGQSYGYTF. As DNA, the CDR3 is TGTGCCAGCAGTTCGCAGGGCCAAAGCTATGGCTACACCTTC.

V gene TRBV18 combines with J gene TRBJ2-3; a possible D gene is TRBD1 (6 bases). CDR3 size: 14 residues. V was clipped by 3 bases and J by 5 bases, with 12 bases between them. Per the germline V gene, CDR1 is KGHSH and CDR2 is LQKENI. CDR3 coding DNA: TGTGCCAGCTCACCGGTAGGGGGTGGAGATACGCAGTATTTT. Its translation: CASSPVGGGDTQYF.

J is TRBJ2-7 and V is TRBV20-1; D is unresolved. The length of the CDR3 is 11 residues. V was clipped by 6 bases and J by 5 bases, with 11 bases between them. In germline, CDR1 is DFQATT, CDR2 SNEGSKA (reference sequence). The CDR3 reads CSASLINEQYF. As DNA, the CDR3 is TGCAGTGCATCGCTTATTAACGAGCAGTACTTC.

The J gene is TRBJ2-7, the V gene TRBV2, with TRBD2 identical over 8 bases. The CDR3 contains 12 residues. The germline V gene encodes CDR1 SNHLY and CDR2 FYNNEI. V lost 6 bases and J lost 6; bases outside the gene matches: 4. The CDR3 DNA is TGTGCCAGCAGGAGCGGGGGAAGCGAGCAGTACTTC. Amino acids: CASRSGGSEQYF. The entire variable domain, with the rest obtained from reference TRBV2 and TRBJ2-7, is as follows: EPEVTQTPSHQVTQMGQEVILRCVPISNHLYFYWYRQILGQKVEFLVSFYNNEISEKSEIFDDQFSVERPDGSNFTLKIRSTKLEDSAMYFCASRSGGSEQYFGPGTRLTVT.

J is TRBJ2-2 and V is TRBV7-3, with 8 bases lining up with TRBD2. This CDR3 has 15 amino acids. Germline CDR1 is SGHTA and CDR2 is FQGTGA. V dropped 5 bases and J dropped 1; count of bases not matched to a gene: 3. The CDR3 DNA is TGTGCCAGCAGCATTAGCGGGATGAACACCGGGGAGCTGTTTTTT. Translated: CASSISGMNTGELFF.

Here the CDR3 reads CASSAGTLGTDTQYF. In DNA, the CDR3 is TGTGCCAGCAGCGCCGGGACTCTTGGCACAGATACGCAGTATTTT. The chain links TRBV9 to TRBJ2-3; perhaps TRBD2 as D (6 bases). Germline V gene sequence: CDR1 SGDLS, CDR2 YYNGEE. Trimming cost V 3 bases and J 1 base, with 12 bases left between them. The CDR3 is 15 amino acids.

This chain joins TRBV5-4 and TRBJ2-1; D not resolved. Trimming shortened V by 3 bases and J by 9 bases, and 10 bases separated the two germline ends. Germline assignment: CDR1 SGHNT and CDR2 YYREEE (reference sequence). The CDR3 contains 12 residues. The CDR3, as DNA: TGTGCCAGCAGCTGGCCATGGACTGAGCAGTTCTTC. Amino acids: CASSWPWTEQFF.

The CDR3 loop is CASNRGNQPQHF. The DNA of the CDR3 is TGTGCCAGTAACAGGGGTAATCAGCCCCAGCATTTT. The genes are TRBV19 and TRBJ1-5, with 7 positions matching TRBD1. J gave up 4 bases and V 7 bases, and 1 base lay outside the gene matches. This CDR3 is 12 amino acids long. From germline, CDR1 is LNHDA and CDR2 SQIVND (reference sequence).

The V and J genes are TRBV7-9 and TRBJ2-1; D not certain. The CDR3 runs to 14 residues. Germline V gives CDR1 SEHNR, CDR2 FQNEAQ (reference sequence). V lost 0 bases and J lost 5, with 8 bases in between. CDR3 in DNA: TGTGCCAGCAGCTTAGCGCCCGTAGACAATGAGCAGTTCTTC. This gives the protein CASSLAPVDNEQFF.

J is TRBJ2-7 and V is TRBV11-2; the match to TRBD2 covers 7 bases. The CDR3 sequence is 17 residues long. Germline values: CDR1 SGHAT, CDR2 FQNNGV. V dropped 3 bases and J dropped 0; count of bases not matched to a gene: 11. This chain's CDR3 is CASSLFPGGFSSYEQYF. In nucleotides, the CDR3 is TGTGCCAGCAGCTTGTTCCCCGGGGGGTTCAGCTCCTACGAGCAGTACTTC.